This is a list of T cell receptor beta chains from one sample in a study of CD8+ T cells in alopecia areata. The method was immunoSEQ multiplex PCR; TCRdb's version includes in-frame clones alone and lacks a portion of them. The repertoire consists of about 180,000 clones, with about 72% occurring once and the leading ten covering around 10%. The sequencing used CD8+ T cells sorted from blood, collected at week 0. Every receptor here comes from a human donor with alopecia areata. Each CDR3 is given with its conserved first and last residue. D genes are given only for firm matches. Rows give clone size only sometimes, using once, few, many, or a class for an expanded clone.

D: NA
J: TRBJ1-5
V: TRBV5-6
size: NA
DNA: TGTGCCAGCAGCTTAGGAACAGATCAGCCCCAGCATTTT
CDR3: CASSLGTDQPQHF

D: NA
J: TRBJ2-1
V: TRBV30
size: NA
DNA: TGTGCCTGGAGTGCCCCAGGCAATGAGCAGTTCTTC
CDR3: CAWSAPGNEQFF

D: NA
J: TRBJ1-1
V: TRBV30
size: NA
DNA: TGTGCCTGGAGTGTAGGAGGGCGCACTGAAGCTTTCTTT
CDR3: CAWSVGGRTEAFF

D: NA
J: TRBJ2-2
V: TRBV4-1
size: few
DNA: TGCGCCAGCAGCCTAGGGGACGGGGAGCTGTTTTTT
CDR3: CASSLGDGELFF

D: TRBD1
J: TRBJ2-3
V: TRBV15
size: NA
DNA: TGTGCCACCAACGTCCCCAGGGGGCTAGCAGATACGCAGTATTTT
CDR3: CATNVPRGLADTQYF

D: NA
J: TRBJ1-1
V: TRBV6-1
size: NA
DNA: TGTGCCAGCAGTGATAAGGGACGGGCGAGACCTGAAGCTTTCTTT
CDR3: CASSDKGRARPEAFF

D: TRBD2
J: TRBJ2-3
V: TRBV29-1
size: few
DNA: TGCAGCGGACACTCACTAGCGGGGGGATCATCAGATACGCAGTATTTT
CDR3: CSGHSLAGGSSDTQYF

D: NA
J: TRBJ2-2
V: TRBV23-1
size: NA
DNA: TGCGCCAGCAGTCAATCTGGCACTCCCGGCAACACCGGGGAGCTGTTTTTT
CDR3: CASSQSGTPGNTGELFF

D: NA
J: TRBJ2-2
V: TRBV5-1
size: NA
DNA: TGCGCCAGCAGCTGGACGGAAAGTACCGGGGAGCTGTTTTTT
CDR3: CASSWTESTGELFF

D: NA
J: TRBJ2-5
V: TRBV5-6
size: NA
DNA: TGTGCCAGCAGCACCAGGGGGGCGGGGGCCCAAGAGACCCAGTACTTC
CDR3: CASSTRGAGAQETQYF

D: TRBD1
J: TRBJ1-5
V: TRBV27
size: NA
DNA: TGTGCCAGCAGTTTAATCGAGACAGGGAAGGGCAATCAGCCCCAGCATTTT
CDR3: CASSLIETGKGNQPQHF

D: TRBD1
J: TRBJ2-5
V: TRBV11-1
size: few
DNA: TGTGCCAGCAGCTGGACAGGTCAAGAGACCCAGTACTTC
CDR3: CASSWTGQETQYF

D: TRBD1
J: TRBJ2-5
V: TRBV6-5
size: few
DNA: TGTGCCAGCAGTTACTCGTGGACAGGGCGAGGGGAGACCCAGTACTTC
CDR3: CASSYSWTGRGETQYF

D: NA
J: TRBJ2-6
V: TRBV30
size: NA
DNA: TGTGCCTCCTTGGGTGGGGCCAACGTCCTGACTTTC
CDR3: CASLGGANVLTF

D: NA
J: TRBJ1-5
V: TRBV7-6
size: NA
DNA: TGTGCCAGCAGCTTAAAATCAGGGATCATCGGCAATCAGCCCCAGCATTTT
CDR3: CASSLKSGIIGNQPQHF

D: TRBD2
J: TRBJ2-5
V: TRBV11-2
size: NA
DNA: TGTGCCGGCAGAGCTAGCGGGGGAATTCAAGAGACCCAGTACTTC
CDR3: CAGRASGGIQETQYF

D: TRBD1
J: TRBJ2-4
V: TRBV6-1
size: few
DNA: TGTGCCAGCAGTGAATTCGGGACACTAAAAGGGGGCTGGGCCAAAAACATTCAGTACTTC
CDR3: CASSEFGTLKGGWAKNIQYF

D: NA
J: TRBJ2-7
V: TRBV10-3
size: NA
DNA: TGTGCCAACCCGGGGCCCGGGGAGTACTTC
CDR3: CANPGPGEYF